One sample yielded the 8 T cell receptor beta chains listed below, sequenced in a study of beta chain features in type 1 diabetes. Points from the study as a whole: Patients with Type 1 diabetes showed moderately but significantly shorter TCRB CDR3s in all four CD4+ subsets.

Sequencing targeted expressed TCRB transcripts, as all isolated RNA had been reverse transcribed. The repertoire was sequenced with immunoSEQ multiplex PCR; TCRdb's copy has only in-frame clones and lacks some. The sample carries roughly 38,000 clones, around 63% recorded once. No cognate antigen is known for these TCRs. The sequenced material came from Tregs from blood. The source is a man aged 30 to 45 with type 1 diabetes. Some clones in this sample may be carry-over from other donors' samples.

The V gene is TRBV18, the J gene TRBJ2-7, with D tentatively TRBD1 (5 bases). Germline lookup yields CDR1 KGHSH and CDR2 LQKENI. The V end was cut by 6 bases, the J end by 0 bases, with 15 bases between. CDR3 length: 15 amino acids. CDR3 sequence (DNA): TGTGCCAGCTCCCCAACACGGACACTCTCCTACGAGCAGTACTTC. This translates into CASSPTRTLSYEQYF.

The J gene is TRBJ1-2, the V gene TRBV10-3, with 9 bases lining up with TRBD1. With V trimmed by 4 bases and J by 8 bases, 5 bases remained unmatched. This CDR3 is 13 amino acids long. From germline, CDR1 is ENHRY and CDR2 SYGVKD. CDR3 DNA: TGTGCCATCAGTGGGGACAGGGAAAGCGGCTACACCTTC. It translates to CAISGDRESGYTF.

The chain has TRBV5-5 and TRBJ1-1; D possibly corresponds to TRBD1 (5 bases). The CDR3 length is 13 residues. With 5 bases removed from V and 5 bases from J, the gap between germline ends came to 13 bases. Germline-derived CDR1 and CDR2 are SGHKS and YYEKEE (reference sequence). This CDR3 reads CASRNTGGTEAFF. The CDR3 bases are TGTGCCAGCAGGAATACAGGAGGGACTGAAGCTTTCTTT. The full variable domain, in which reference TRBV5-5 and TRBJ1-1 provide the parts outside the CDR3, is DAGVTQSPTHLIKTRGQQVTLRCSPISGHKSVSWYQQVLGQGPQFIFQYYEKEERGRGNFPDRFSARQFPNYSSELNVNALLLGDSALYLCASRNTGGTEAFFGQGTRLTVV.

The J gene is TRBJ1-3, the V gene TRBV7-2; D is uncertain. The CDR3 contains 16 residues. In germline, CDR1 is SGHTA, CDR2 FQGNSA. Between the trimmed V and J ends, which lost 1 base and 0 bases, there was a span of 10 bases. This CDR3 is CASSLVPGISGNTIYF. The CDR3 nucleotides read TGTGCCAGCAGCTTAGTGCCGGGGATCTCTGGAAACACCATATATTTT. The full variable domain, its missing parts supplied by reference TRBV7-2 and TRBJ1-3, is GAGVSQSPSNKVTEKGKDVELRCDPISGHTALYWYRQSLGQGLEFLIYFQGNSAPDKSGLPSDRFSAERTGGSVSTLTIQRTQQEDSAVYLCASSLVPGISGNTIYFGEGSWLTVV.

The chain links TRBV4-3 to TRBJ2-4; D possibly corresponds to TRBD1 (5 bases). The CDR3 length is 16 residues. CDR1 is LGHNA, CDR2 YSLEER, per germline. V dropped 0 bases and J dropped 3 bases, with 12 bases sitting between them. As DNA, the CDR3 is TGCGCCAGCAGCCAAGATGGGGCACGTGGCAAAAACATTCAGTACTTC. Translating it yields CASSQDGARGKNIQYF.

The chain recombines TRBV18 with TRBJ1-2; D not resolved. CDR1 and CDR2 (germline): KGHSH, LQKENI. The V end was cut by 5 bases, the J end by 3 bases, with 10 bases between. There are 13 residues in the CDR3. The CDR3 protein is CASSAPDYYGYTF. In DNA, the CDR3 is TGTGCCAGCTCAGCCCCAGATTACTATGGCTACACCTTC.

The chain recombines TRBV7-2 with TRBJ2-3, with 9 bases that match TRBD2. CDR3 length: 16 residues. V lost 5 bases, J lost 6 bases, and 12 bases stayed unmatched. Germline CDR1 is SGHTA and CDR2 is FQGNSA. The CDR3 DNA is TGTGCCAGCAGCCCAAGAGCGGGGGGAACTCACGATACGCAGTATTTT. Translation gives CASSPRAGGTHDTQYF.

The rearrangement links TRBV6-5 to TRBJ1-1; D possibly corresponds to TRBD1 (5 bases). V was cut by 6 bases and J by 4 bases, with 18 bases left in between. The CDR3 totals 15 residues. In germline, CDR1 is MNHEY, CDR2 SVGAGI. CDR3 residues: CASRRVGVPRTEAFF. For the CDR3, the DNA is TGTGCCAGCAGACGGGTAGGGGTTCCGCGCACTGAAGCTTTCTTT.